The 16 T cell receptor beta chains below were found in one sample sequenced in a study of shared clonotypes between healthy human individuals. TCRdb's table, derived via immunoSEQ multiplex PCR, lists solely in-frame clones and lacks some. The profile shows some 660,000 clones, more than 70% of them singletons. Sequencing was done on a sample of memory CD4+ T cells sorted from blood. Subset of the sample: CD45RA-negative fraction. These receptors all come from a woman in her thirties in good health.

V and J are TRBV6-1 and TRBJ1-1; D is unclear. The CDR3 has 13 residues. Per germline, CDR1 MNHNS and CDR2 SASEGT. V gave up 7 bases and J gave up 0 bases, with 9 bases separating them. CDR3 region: CASIDLMNTEAFF. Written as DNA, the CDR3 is TGTGCCAGCATAGACCTTATGAACACTGAAGCTTTCTTT.

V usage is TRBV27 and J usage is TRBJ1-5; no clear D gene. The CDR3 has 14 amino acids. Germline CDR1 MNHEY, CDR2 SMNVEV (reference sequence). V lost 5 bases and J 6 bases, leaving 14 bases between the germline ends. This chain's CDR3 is CASSPLDSGQPQHF. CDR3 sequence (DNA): TGTGCCAGCAGTCCCCTGGATTCCGGTCAGCCCCAGCATTTT.

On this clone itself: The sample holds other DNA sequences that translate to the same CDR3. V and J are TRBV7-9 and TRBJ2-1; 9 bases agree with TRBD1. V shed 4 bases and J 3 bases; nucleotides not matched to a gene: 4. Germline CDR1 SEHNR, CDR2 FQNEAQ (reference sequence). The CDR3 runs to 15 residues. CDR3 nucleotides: TGTGCCAGCAGCTCCGGGACAGGGCACTACAATGAGCAGTTCTTC. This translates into CASSSGTGHYNEQFF. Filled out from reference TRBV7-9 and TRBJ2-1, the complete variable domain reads DTGVSQNPRHKITKRGQNVTFRCDPISEHNRLYWYRQTLGQGPEFLTYFQNEAQLEKSRLLSDRFSAERPKGSFSTLEIQRTEQGDSAMYLCASSSGTGHYNEQFFGPGTRLTVL.

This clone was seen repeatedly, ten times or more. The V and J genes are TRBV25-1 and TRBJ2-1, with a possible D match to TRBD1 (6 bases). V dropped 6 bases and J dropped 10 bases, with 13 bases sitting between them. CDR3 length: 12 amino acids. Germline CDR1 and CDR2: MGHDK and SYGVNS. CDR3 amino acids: CASSSPGEEQFF. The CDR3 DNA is TGTGCCAGCAGCTCCCCAGGGGAAGAGCAGTTCTTC. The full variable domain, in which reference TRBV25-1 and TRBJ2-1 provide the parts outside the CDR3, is EADIYQTPRYLVIGTGKKITLECSQTMGHDKMYWYQQDPGMELHLIHYSYGVNSTEKGDLSSESTVSRIRTEHFPLTLESARPSHTSQYLCASSSPGEEQFFGPGTRLTVL.

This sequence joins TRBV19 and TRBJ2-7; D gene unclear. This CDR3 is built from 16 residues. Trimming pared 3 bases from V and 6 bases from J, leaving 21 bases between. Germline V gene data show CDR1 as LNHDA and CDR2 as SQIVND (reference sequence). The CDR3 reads CASSINPVMSPGEQYF. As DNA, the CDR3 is TGTGCCAGTAGTATTAATCCCGTGATGTCCCCTGGCGAGCAGTACTTC.

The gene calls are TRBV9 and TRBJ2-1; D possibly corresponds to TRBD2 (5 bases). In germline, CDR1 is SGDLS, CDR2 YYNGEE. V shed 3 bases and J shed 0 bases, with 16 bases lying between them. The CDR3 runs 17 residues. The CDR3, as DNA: TGTGCCAGCAGCGGTAAGCGGAGTTGGAGCTCCTACAATGAGCAGTTCTTC. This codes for CASSGKRSWSSYNEQFF.

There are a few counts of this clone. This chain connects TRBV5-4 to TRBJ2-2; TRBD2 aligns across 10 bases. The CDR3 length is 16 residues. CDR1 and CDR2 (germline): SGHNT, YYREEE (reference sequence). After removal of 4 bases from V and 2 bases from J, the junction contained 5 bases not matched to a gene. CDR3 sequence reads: CASSPGLAANTGELFF. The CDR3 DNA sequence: TGTGCCAGCAGCCCTGGACTAGCGGCTAACACCGGGGAGCTGTTTTTT.

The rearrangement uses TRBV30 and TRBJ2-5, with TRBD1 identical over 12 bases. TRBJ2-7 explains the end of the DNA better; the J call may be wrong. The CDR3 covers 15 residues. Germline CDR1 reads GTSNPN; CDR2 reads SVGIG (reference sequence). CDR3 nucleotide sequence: TGTGCCTGGAGTGCAGGGACAGGGGGCCAGTACGAGCAGTACTTC. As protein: CAWSAGTGGQYEQYF.

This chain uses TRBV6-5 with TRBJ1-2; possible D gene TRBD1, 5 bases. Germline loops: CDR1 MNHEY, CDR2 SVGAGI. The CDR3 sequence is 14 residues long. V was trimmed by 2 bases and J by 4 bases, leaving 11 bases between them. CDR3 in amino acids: CASSYGGRGYGYTF. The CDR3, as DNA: TGTGCCAGCAGTTACGGGGGAAGGGGCTATGGCTACACCTTC.

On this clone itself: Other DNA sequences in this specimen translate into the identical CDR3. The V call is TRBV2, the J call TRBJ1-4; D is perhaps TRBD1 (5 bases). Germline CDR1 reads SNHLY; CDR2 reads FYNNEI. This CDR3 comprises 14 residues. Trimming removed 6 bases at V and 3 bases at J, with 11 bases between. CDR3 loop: CASRGTGANEKLFF. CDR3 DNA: TGTGCCAGCAGGGGGACGGGGGCTAATGAAAAACTGTTTTTT.

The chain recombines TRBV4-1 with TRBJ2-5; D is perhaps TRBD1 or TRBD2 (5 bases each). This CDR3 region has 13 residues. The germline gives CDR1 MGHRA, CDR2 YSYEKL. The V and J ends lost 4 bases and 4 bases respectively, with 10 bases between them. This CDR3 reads CASSRAGRETQYF. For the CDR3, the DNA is TGCGCCAGCAGCCGGGCAGGGAGAGAGACCCAGTACTTC.

CDR3: CASKVGTQVGNEQFF. CDR3 coding DNA: TGTGCCAGTAAAGTCGGGACACAGGTTGGGAATGAGCAGTTCTTC. The chain links TRBV19 to TRBJ2-1; D is perhaps TRBD1 (6 bases). In germline, CDR1 is LNHDA, CDR2 SQIVND (reference sequence). Trimming took off 7 bases at V and 7 bases at J, with 20 bases between the two ends. The CDR3 consists of 15 residues.

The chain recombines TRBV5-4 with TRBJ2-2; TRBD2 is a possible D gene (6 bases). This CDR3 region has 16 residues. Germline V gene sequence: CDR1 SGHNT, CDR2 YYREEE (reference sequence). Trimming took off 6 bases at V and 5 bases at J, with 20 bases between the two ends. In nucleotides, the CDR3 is TGTGCCAGCAAAGACTCAGCGGGTTCGGGAACCGGGGAGCTGTTTTTT. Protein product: CASKDSAGSGTGELFF.

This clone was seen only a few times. CDR3 amino acids: CASSADRGLNIQYF. Here the CDR3 DNA reads TGCGCCAGCAGTGCGGACAGGGGACTAAACATTCAGTACTTC. The rearrangement uses TRBV10-1 and TRBJ2-4, with 9 nucleotides matching TRBD1. This CDR3 contains 14 residues. Trimming cost V 4 bases and J 6 bases; bases outside gene matches: 4. Germline V gene lookup returns CDR1 WNHNN and CDR2 SYGVQD (reference sequence).

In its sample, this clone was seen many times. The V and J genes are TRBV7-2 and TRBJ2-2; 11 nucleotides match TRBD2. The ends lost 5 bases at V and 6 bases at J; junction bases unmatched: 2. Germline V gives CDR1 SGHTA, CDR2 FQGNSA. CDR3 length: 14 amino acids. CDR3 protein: CASSTLAGAGELFF. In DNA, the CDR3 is TGTGCCAGCAGCACACTAGCGGGGGCCGGGGAGCTGTTTTTT. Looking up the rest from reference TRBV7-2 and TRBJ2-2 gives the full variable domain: GAGVSQSPSNKVTEKGKDVELRCDPISGHTALYWYRQSLGQGLEFLIYFQGNSAPDKSGLPSDRFSAERTGGSVSTLTIQRTQQEDSAVYLCASSTLAGAGELFFGEGSRLTVL.

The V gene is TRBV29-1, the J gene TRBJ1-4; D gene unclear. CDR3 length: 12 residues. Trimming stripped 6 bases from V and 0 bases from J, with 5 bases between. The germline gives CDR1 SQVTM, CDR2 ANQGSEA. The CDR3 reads CSVHSTNEKLFF. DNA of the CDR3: TGCAGCGTCCATTCAACTAATGAAAAACTGTTTTTT.